The T cell receptor beta chain described here comes from a study of neoadjuvant anti-PD-1 for oral cavity cancer. Study-wide background: Nivolumab at 3 mg/kg was mostly given biweekly, three to four doses, pre-surgery.

These newly diagnosed stage II-IVA oral cavity squamous cell carcinoma patients had no prior systemic or radiation treatment. Turning to this clone: Its antigen is not known.

CDR1 and CDR2 (germline): SGHAT, FQNNGV. CDR3 length equals 13 residues. Trimming shortened V by 5 bases and J by 4 bases, and 11 bases separated the two germline ends. Most PBMC samples had 480 ng input DNA in six replicates. The table came from immunoSEQ multiplex PCR; TCRdb's copy has only in-frame clones and leaves some out. This table holds 80,000 to 95,000 clones, under 90% found once. General study results and limits: After neoadjuvant nivolumab, PBMC T cell clonality was significantly higher in non-responders than responders.

The material sequenced was PBMCs, taken before nivolumab (anti-PD-1) treatment. The sequence was collected from a person aged 35-79 years with oral cavity squamous cell carcinoma. J is TRBJ1-1 and V is TRBV11-2; a weak D match, TRBD1 (6 bases). The CDR3 here is CASSPQGPTEAFF. The CDR3 bases are TGTGCCAGCAGCCCGCAGGGGCCCACTGAAGCTTTCTTT.